This T cell receptor beta chain stems from a study of blood T cell repertoires in COVID-19. J gave up 1 base and V 2 bases, and 6 bases lay outside the gene matches. The CDR3 consists of 16 residues. Using immunoSEQ multiplex PCR, the repertoire was profiled, and TCRdb retains in-frame clones only, with some absent. This sample carries 250,000 to 300,000 clones, around 91% of them seen once, and the ten largest clones take around 2.3%. Sequences were obtained from peripheral blood. The rearrangement links TRBV23-1 to TRBJ2-5; the match to TRBD2 covers 8 bases. TRBV23-1 has ORF status, its function being uncertain. The origin of this receptor is a woman aged 60-75 years with COVID-19, enrolled during active disease. In DNA form, the CDR3 reads TGCGCCAGCAGTCAACTCCAGCGGGGGTCCCAAGAGACCCAGTACTTC. It is translated as CASSQLQRGSQETQYF.